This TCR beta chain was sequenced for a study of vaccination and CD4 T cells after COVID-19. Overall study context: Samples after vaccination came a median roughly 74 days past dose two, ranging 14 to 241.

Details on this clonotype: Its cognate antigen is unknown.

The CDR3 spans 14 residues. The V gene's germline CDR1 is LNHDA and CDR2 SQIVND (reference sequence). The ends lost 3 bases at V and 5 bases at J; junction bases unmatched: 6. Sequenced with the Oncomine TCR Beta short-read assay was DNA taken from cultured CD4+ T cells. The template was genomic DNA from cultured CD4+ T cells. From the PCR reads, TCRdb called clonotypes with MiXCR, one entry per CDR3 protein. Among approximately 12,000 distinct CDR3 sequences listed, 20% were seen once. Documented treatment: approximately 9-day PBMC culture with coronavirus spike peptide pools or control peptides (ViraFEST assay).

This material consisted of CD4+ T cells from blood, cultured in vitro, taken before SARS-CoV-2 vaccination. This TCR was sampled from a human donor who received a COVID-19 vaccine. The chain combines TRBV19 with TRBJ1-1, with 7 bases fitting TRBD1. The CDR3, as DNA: TGTGCCAGTAGTATCTCGGGACAGACGACTGAAGCTTTCTTT. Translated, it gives CASSISGQTTEAFF.